This T cell receptor beta chain was observed in a study of shared clonotypes between healthy human individuals. Study results and caveats: Sampling used blood alone; tissue repertoires probably differ.

Every subset's genomic DNA went evenly onto several immunoSEQ plates. The assay was immunoSEQ multiplex PCR, and TCRdb's table has in-frame clones only and misses some. The sample contains 470,000 or so clones, around 73% of which appear only once. Worth noting for this clone: Its antigen is unknown.

The CDR3 runs to 18 residues. Trimming removed 4 bases from V and 8 bases from J, with 27 bases in between. The germline CDR1 and CDR2 sequences are WNHNN and SYGVQD (reference sequence). This TCR was sampled from a middle-aged woman in good health. Some clones in this sample may be carry-over from other donors' samples. This chain links TRBV10-1 with TRBJ2-1; maybe TRBD2 (5 bases). The specimen was PBMCs. CDR3 sequence: CASSGVARPNPFFHEQFF. The CDR3 DNA follows: TGCGCCAGCAGTGGTGTAGCGAGGCCAAACCCCTTTTTCCATGAGCAGTTCTTC.